This T cell receptor beta chain was recovered during a study (dated by TCRdb to 2014 to 2015). Some background on the complete study: The study set out to test whether tumor-infiltrating Tregs in breast cancer get recruited from blood Tregs or are instead converted in situ from other CD4+ T cell subsets. What the study reported, not specific to this receptor: The TCR alpha and beta sequences of tumor-infiltrating Tregs showed the greatest overlap with tumor naive CD4+ T cells, followed by blood naive CD4+ T cells. Tumor memory CD4+ T cell TCR gene usage was found to cluster with blood and lymph node memory CD4+ cells and with lymph node naive CD4+ cells. The validation in the larger cohort was limited to a single TCR beta V-J rearrangement instead of whole repertoires.

Full-length TCR variable regions were amplified by 5' RACE PCR with constant-region reverse primers, and semi-nested PCR with Nested Universal Primer A was subsequently performed. Using the ReliaPrep RNA Cell Miniprep System, total RNA was extracted, and the SMARTer RACE 5'/3' Kit was then used to reverse transcribe the RNA into 5'RACE-ready cDNA. An Illumina MiSeq was used to sequence the full-length TCR alpha and beta libraries, which had been barcoded with multiplex adaptors. Per the authors' processing: For each of nine subset-tissue groups, sequencing data from the five patients were combined, and the groups were compared by unsupervised clustering of TCR gene usage. Repertoire similarity was calculated with the Morisita-Horn index, weighting shared sequences by their contribution to each repertoire. The public reads were reprocessed in TCRdb via fastp at Q25 and MiXCR, keeping in-frame beta chains. Each record represents a unique CDR3 protein, reported with the most common genes and DNA among its rows. Here the V and J calls rest on TCRdb's processing, not on the authors' analysis. This sample is represented by approximately 40,000 distinct CDR3 sequences; roughly a fifth of them were singletons. The ten most abundant clones make up approximately 4.1% of the sample.

The CDR1 and CDR2 encoded by the germline V gene (reference sequence) are DFQATT and SNEGSKA. Inclusive of the bounding cysteine and phenylalanine, the CDR3 is 14 residues long. The DNA shown is the 42-base CDR3, in frame from base 1. Relative to germline, V is missing 4 bases and J is missing 7 bases, with 7 bases of the junction outside any gene match. This clonotype was observed a handful of times. The clone's antigen remains unknown. No base qualities exist here, and no much larger clone lies one base off it. Tregs were isolated as CD4+CD25+CD127-/low cells. Tregs, naive and memory CD4+ T cells from tumor, blood and ipsilateral draining lymph nodes of about five breast cancer patients underwent full-length TCR alpha and beta sequencing. Ficoll density gradient centrifugation was used to isolate mononuclear cells from lymph nodes or from approximately 50 ml of peripheral blood. FACS confirmed that the sorted cell populations were more than 90% pure.

The sequencing sample was made of Tregs sorted from blood. The sequence is built from TRBV20-1 and TRBJ2-1, and 10 junctional nucleotides match TRBD2. The TCR originated in a female donor with breast cancer. The nucleotide sequence is TGCAGTGCTAAAGGGCTAGCGGGAGTGAATGAGCAGTTCTTC. It translates to CSAKGLAGVNEQFF.